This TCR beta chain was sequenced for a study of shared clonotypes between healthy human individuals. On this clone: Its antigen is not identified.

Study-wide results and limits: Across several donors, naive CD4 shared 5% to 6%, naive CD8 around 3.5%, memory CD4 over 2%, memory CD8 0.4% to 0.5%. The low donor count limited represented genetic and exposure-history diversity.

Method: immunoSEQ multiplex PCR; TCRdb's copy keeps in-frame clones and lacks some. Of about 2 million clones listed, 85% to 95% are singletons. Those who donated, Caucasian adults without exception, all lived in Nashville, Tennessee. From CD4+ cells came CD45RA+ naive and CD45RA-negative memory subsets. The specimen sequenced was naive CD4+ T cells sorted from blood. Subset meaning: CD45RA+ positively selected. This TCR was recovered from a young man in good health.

This chain's CDR3 is CASSTQGLAGTEQYF. The CDR3 DNA is TGTGCCAGCAGTACCCAGGGCCTAGCGGGAACCGAGCAGTACTTC. The chain carries TRBV27 and TRBJ2-7; 9 nucleotides match TRBD2. Germline CDR1 is MNHEY and CDR2 is SMNVEV (reference sequence). The CDR3 is 15 residues long. V trimming: 5 bases; J trimming: 6 bases; junction bases outside the gene matches: 11.